This T cell receptor (beta chain) was identified in a study of CD4 T cell repertoires in COVID-19. Regarding the study as a whole: SARS-CoV and/or HKU1 spike cultures shared between roughly 7 and 25% of SARS-CoV-2 clonotypes.

Samples came from patients recovered from mild-to-severe COVID-19. J lost 8 bases, V lost 1 base, and 7 bases had no gene match. Germline CDR1 is SGHVS and CDR2 is FQNEAQ. The CDR3 runs 16 residues. With respect to this clone: Its antigen is undetermined.

Clones were read by immunoSEQ multiplex PCR, and TCRdb kept only the in-frame ones, dropping some. This sample has fewer than 2,000 clones, with about 16% found just once. The V call is TRBV7-8, the J call TRBJ2-1; TRBD2 matches at 11 bases. The receptor was isolated from a human donor who had COVID-19. Sequenced here: memory CD4+ T cells, cultured in vitro, sampled after recovery from COVID-19. CDR3 sequence reads: CASSLVGSGGVYEQFF. Here the CDR3 DNA reads TGTGCCAGCAGCTTAGTAGGTAGCGGGGGGGTCTATGAGCAGTTCTTC.